Listed here are 26 T cell receptor beta chains from one sample, sequenced in a study of blood T cell repertoires in COVID-19. Generated by immunoSEQ multiplex PCR, the TCRdb table keeps only in-frame clones and is missing some. Seen here are more than 6,000 clones, approximately 84% observed once, and the top ten hold about 34%. Sequencing was done on a sample of peripheral blood. The source is a human donor in a cohort sampled during active COVID-19.

The chain has TRBV3-1 (or the pseudogene TRBV3-2) and TRBJ2-4, with D uncertain. Germline values: CDR1 LGHDT, CDR2 YNNKEL (reference sequence). The V gene lost 0 bases and the J gene lost 10 bases, with 10 bases spanning the gap. CDR3 length equals 13 residues. CDR3 loop: CASSQEPSLIQYF. Here the CDR3 DNA reads TGTGCCAGCAGCCAAGAGCCCAGTTTAATTCAGTACTTC.

The chain couples TRBV25-1 to TRBJ1-3, with a weak D call TRBD1 (6 bases). The V end was cut by 5 bases, the J end by 4 bases, with 15 bases between. The CDR3 is made up of 15 amino acids. Germline CDR1 is MGHDK and CDR2 is SYGVNS. The chain's CDR3 is CASSHPGVRGNTIYF. CDR3 DNA sequence: TGTGCCAGCAGTCACCCAGGGGTGCGGGGAAACACCATATATTTT. Based on the CDR3 plus reference TRBV25-1 and TRBJ1-3, the full variable domain is EADIYQTPRYLVIGTGKKITLECSQTMGHDKMYWYQQDPGMELHLIHYSYGVNSTEKGDLSSESTVSRIRTEHFPLTLESARPSHTSQYLCASSHPGVRGNTIYFGEGSWLTVV.

The chain has TRBV19 and TRBJ1-5; tentative D call: TRBD1 (6 bases). The V gene's germline CDR1 is LNHDA and CDR2 SQIVND (reference sequence). There are 17 residues in the CDR3. V dropped 6 bases and J dropped 0 bases, with 18 bases sitting between them. The CDR3 DNA sequence: TGTGCCAGTAGCGATCACACAGGGAGTTATAGCAATCAGCCCCAGCATTTT. Translated: CASSDHTGSYSNQPQHF.

The chain employs TRBV29-1 and TRBJ2-5; 8 bases are a match to TRBD2. The CDR3 extends over 12 amino acids. Per the germline V gene, CDR1 is SQVTM and CDR2 is ANQGSEA. With 6 bases clipped from V and 4 bases from J, the junction kept 4 bases outside the gene matches. The CDR3 spells CSVSGRGETQYF. The CDR3 region has the DNA TGCAGCGTAAGCGGGAGAGGAGAGACCCAGTACTTC.

The chain employs TRBV7-2 and TRBJ1-2, with 7 bases aligning to TRBD1. The trim removed 0 bases at V and 3 bases at J, leaving 1 base unmatched. The CDR3 runs to 14 residues. Germline V gene lookup returns CDR1 SGHTA and CDR2 FQGNSA. The CDR3 here is CASSLARGDYGYTF. The DNA of the CDR3 is TGTGCCAGCAGCTTAGCCAGGGGGGACTATGGCTACACCTTC. Filled out from reference TRBV7-2 and TRBJ1-2, the complete variable domain reads GAGVSQSPSNKVTEKGKDVELRCDPISGHTALYWYRQSLGQGLEFLIYFQGNSAPDKSGLPSDRFSAERTGGSVSTLTIQRTQQEDSAVYLCASSLARGDYGYTFGSGTRLTVV.

This chain joins TRBV11-2 and TRBJ1-1; tentatively, D is TRBD1 (6 bases). Between the trimmed V and J ends, which lost 5 bases and 4 bases, there was a span of 17 bases. CDR3 length: 15 residues. The germline gives CDR1 SGHAT, CDR2 FQNNGV. CDR3: CASSGPTGLSTEAFF. CDR3 bases: TGTGCCAGCAGCGGTCCGACAGGATTGAGCACTGAAGCTTTCTTT.

In its sample, this clone was seen once. The chain uses TRBV18 and TRBJ1-6; D perhaps matches TRBD1 (6 bases). This CDR3 has 16 amino acids. Per the germline V gene, CDR1 is KGHSH and CDR2 is LQKENI. Trimming removed 1 base from V and 6 bases from J, with 13 bases in between. CDR3 sequence reads: CASSPLVGAGNSPLHF. CDR3 coding DNA: TGTGCCAGCTCACCACTCGTGGGGGCAGGTAATTCACCCCTCCACTTT.

This chain links TRBV6-5 with TRBJ2-3; unclear D gene. Germline lookup yields CDR1 MNHEY and CDR2 SVGAGI. The V and J ends lost 7 bases and 1 base respectively, with 9 bases between them. The CDR3 is 13 residues long. CDR3 protein: CASIQDGTDTQYF. CDR3 nucleotide sequence: TGTGCCAGCATTCAGGATGGCACAGATACGCAGTATTTT.

The chain couples TRBV5-4 to TRBJ2-7; 10 nucleotides match TRBD1. Germline loops: CDR1 SGHNT, CDR2 YYREEE (reference sequence). Unmatched junction bases numbered 5, after V lost 0 bases and J lost 2 bases. The CDR3 has 16 amino acids. The CDR3 nucleotides are TGTGCCAGCAGCTTGGGATTTGGGACAGGGGCCTACGAGCAGTACTTC. Translated, it gives CASSLGFGTGAYEQYF.

V and J are TRBV2 and TRBJ1-1; D might be TRBD1 (6 bases). Germline CDR1 reads SNHLY; CDR2 reads FYNNEI. The CDR3 is 14 amino acids. Trimming shortened V by 7 bases and J by 5 bases, and 17 bases separated the two germline ends. The chain's CDR3 is CASTRGAGFTEAFF. The CDR3 DNA reads TGTGCCAGCACCCGGGGGGCCGGGTTTACTGAAGCTTTCTTT.

The rearrangement uses TRBV16 and TRBJ1-1; 8 nucleotides align to TRBD1. The CDR3 totals 13 residues. Trimming removed 3 bases from V and 11 bases from J; junction bases left unmatched: 8. Germline V lookup: CDR1 KGHSY, CDR2 FQNENV. The CDR3 bases are TGTGCCAGCAGCCATCCGACAGGGGAGGTCGCTTTCTTT. As protein: CASSHPTGEVAFF.

The gene calls are TRBV4-1 and TRBJ2-2, with D perhaps matching TRBD1 (7 bases). V was trimmed by 4 bases and J by 6 bases, leaving 12 bases between them. The CDR3 sequence is 14 residues long. CDR1 is MGHRA, CDR2 YSYEKL, per germline. CDR3 in DNA: TGCGCCAGCAGCCTTGCAGGGGGGCCCGGGGAGCTGTTTTTT. It yields the protein CASSLAGGPGELFF.

The chain links TRBV6-5 to TRBJ1-6; TRBD1 matches at 9 bases. The CDR3 is 14 amino acids. Trimming cost V 2 bases and J 7 bases; bases outside gene matches: 0. Germline CDR1 and CDR2: MNHEY and SVGAGI. CDR3 loop: CASSYGQGNSPLHF. The CDR3 bases are TGTGCCAGCAGTTACGGACAGGGGAATTCACCCCTCCACTTT.

J is TRBJ2-1 and V is TRBV5-1; D not resolved. CDR3 length: 12 amino acids. The V gene's germline CDR1 is SGHRS and CDR2 YFSETQ. The V end was cut by 4 bases, the J end by 8 bases, with 10 bases between. The CDR3 DNA reads as TGCGCCAGCAGCCCCTCGAACTATGAGCAGTTCTTC. Encoded protein: CASSPSNYEQFF.

This rearrangement joins TRBV7-2 to TRBJ2-7, with TRBD1 as a possible D gene (5 bases). Germline CDR1 SGHTA, CDR2 FQGNSA. The CDR3 extends over 14 amino acids. Trimming took off 2 bases at V and 4 bases at J, with 12 bases between the two ends. This chain's CDR3 is CASSLRGTSYEQYF. In DNA form, the CDR3 reads TGTGCCAGCAGCTTAAGGGGAACCTCGTACGAGCAGTACTTC.

This chain joins TRBV7-3 and TRBJ1-1; 8 bases match TRBD1. V shed 4 bases, J shed 1 base, and the junction held 2 bases outside the gene matches. In germline, CDR1 is SGHTA, CDR2 FQGTGA. The CDR3 sequence is 14 residues long. The CDR3 is CASSSGTGNTEAFF. The CDR3 region has the DNA TGTGCCAGCAGCTCCGGGACAGGGAACACTGAAGCTTTCTTT.

The rearrangement uses TRBV5-1 and TRBJ1-5; D gene unclear. Germline assignment: CDR1 SGHRS and CDR2 YFSETQ. This CDR3 comprises 13 residues. V was clipped by 0 bases and J by 4 bases, with 5 bases between them. The DNA for the CDR3 is TGCGCCAGCAGCTTGGGTCAGAATCAGCCCCAGCATTTT. This encodes CASSLGQNQPQHF.

The chain employs TRBV9 and TRBJ1-1; 10 bases map to TRBD1. In germline, CDR1 is SGDLS, CDR2 YYNGEE. This CDR3 comprises 15 residues. The trim removed 3 bases at V and 3 bases at J, leaving 5 bases unmatched. The CDR3 DNA reads TGTGCCAGCAGCGCCACCGGGACAGGGGACACTGAAGCTTTCTTT. Its translation: CASSATGTGDTEAFF.

This sequence joins TRBV28 and TRBJ1-2; TRBD1 aligns across 7 bases. The CDR3 loop spans 15 amino acids. The V gene end was trimmed by 6 bases and the J gene end by 5 bases; junction bases not matched to a gene: 12. Germline-derived CDR1 and CDR2 are MDHEN and SYDVKM. CDR3 nucleotides: TGTGCCAGCAGAGTCCCGGGACAGCGAGGATATGGCTACACCTTC. Its translation is CASRVPGQRGYGYTF.

Details on this clone: The same CDR3 is also encoded by other DNA sequences in this sample. The chain is built from TRBV29-1 and TRBJ1-2; D unclear. V lost 4 bases, J lost 2 bases, and 5 bases lay in between. This CDR3 is 11 amino acids long. The germline CDR1 and CDR2 sequences are SQVTM and ANQGSEA. The CDR3 loop reads CSVGGNYGYTF. CDR3 bases: TGCAGCGTTGGAGGGAACTATGGCTACACCTTC.

This chain connects TRBV19 to TRBJ2-3; 7 nucleotides match TRBD1. The ends lost 7 bases at V and 1 base at J; junction bases unmatched: 5. This CDR3 has 14 residues. Germline V gene data show CDR1 as LNHDA and CDR2 as SQIVND (reference sequence). The CDR3 region has the DNA TGTGCCAGTACCCCCGGACAGGGCACAGATACGCAGTATTTT. Amino acids: CASTPGQGTDTQYF.

The CDR3 loop reads CASSLTQGNSAFF. Here the CDR3 DNA reads TGTGCCAGCAGCTTGACACAGGGGAATAGTGCTTTCTTT. The V call is TRBV7-9, the J call TRBJ1-1, with TRBD1 matching 7 bases. In germline, CDR1 is SEHNR, CDR2 FQNEAQ (reference sequence). This CDR3 has 13 residues. V lost 3 bases to trimming and J lost 11 bases; unmatched junction nucleotides: 9.

V gene TRBV3-1 (or the pseudogene TRBV3-2) combines with J gene TRBJ2-7, with D possibly TRBD1 on 6 matching bases. The V gene lost 1 base and the J gene lost 4 bases, with 11 bases spanning the gap. The CDR3 runs 14 residues. Germline CDR1 LGHDT, CDR2 YNNKEL (reference sequence). The CDR3 sequence is CASSQVRDKYEQYV. The CDR3 DNA sequence: TGTGCCAGCAGCCAAGTCCGGGACAAGTACGAGCAGTACGTC.

The chain carries TRBV6-5 and TRBJ1-2, with D hard to call. The V gene lost 2 bases and the J gene lost 0 bases, with 7 bases spanning the gap. CDR3 size: 14 residues. Germline V gives CDR1 MNHEY, CDR2 SVGAGI. As DNA, the CDR3 is TGTGCCAGCAGTTACAGAGTCACTAACTATGGCTACACCTTC. Translation gives CASSYRVTNYGYTF.

The chain recombines TRBV18 with TRBJ2-7; 9 positions match TRBD2. The CDR3 consists of 15 residues. The V and J ends lost 3 bases and 4 bases, in that order; junction bases with no gene match: 7. The V gene's germline CDR1 is KGHSH and CDR2 LQKENI. The CDR3 DNA sequence: TGTGCCAGCTCACCGTCGGCGGGGGGGATATACGAGCAGTACTTC. Protein: CASSPSAGGIYEQYF. The full variable domain, with the rest looked up from reference TRBV18 and TRBJ2-7, is NAGVMQNPRHLVRRRGQEARLRCSPMKGHSHVYWYRQLPEEGLKFMVYLQKENIIDESGMPKERFSAEFPKEGPSILRIQQVVRGDSAAYFCASSPSAGGIYEQYFGPGTRLTVT.

The J gene is TRBJ1-6, the V gene TRBV7-9, with 9 bases fitting TRBD1. V lost 5 bases, J lost 6 bases, and 5 bases stayed unmatched. The CDR3 is 15 amino acids. CDR1 and CDR2 (germline): SEHNR, FQNEAQ (reference sequence). CDR3 sequence: CASSVGTGLNSPLHF. CDR3 DNA: TGTGCCAGCAGCGTTGGGACAGGGCTTAATTCACCCCTCCACTTT. Full variable domain (rest looked up from reference TRBV7-9 and TRBJ1-6): DTGVSQNPRHKITKRGQNVTFRCDPISEHNRLYWYRQTLGQGPEFLTYFQNEAQLEKSRLLSDRFSAERPKGSFSTLEIQRTEQGDSAMYLCASSVGTGLNSPLHFGNGTRLTVT.